This T cell receptor beta chain is drawn from a study of CD8 T cells in Susac syndrome. RNA totalling about 0.45 to 1 ug underwent reverse transcription with random hexamers. TCR beta CDR3 was amplified by immunoSEQ multiplex PCR. This amplification extended across 54 Vbeta and 13 Jbeta segments. TCRdb called the immunoSEQ multiplex PCR reads again in MiXCR, with one record for every CDR3 protein. The profile shows hundreds of thousands of distinct CDR3 sequences, roughly 94% of them singletons. This CDR3 comprises 14 residues. CDR1 and CDR2 (germline): LNHNV, YYDKDF (reference sequence). The trim removed 1 base at V and 7 bases at J, leaving 4 bases unmatched. From blood CD8+ and CD4+ T cells, the TCR beta chain was sequenced. Relapsing-remitting disease, either stable or active, was present in the treatment-naive patients who were the multiple sclerosis controls. Negative isolation was applied to CD8+ and CD4+ T cells, and FACS enrichment was applied to TEMRA cells.

The chain carries TRBV15 and TRBJ2-3; 8 bases align to TRBD2. The TCR was taken from a human donor with multiple sclerosis. The sequencing sample was made of CD4+ T cells from PBMCs. CDR3: CATSRGAGGNTQYF. CDR3 coding DNA: TGTGCCACCAGCAGAGGCGCGGGGGGAAATACGCAGTATTTT.